This is a list of T cell receptor beta chains from one sample in a study of blood T cell repertoires in COVID-19. The repertoire was sequenced with immunoSEQ multiplex PCR; TCRdb's copy has only in-frame clones and lacks some. The sample has 70,000 or so clones; about 90% are singletons. Sequenced input: peripheral blood. All receptors derive from a woman of 80 years or more with active COVID-19. The CDR3 runs from the conserved cysteine through the conserved F or W. The order of the fields is CDR3 length, V gene, J gene, D gene, clone size, CDR3 protein, CDR3 DNA. A D gene is named only where the DNA matches it firmly. Rows give clone size only sometimes, using once, few, many, or a class for an expanded clone.

CDR3 length: 16; V gene: TRBV5-5; J gene: TRBJ2-1; D gene: TRBD2; clone size: NA; CDR3 protein: CASSWAPLAVVDEQFF; CDR3 DNA: TGTGCCAGCAGCTGGGCCCCGCTAGCGGTGGTGGATGAGCAGTTCTTC
CDR3 length: 12; V gene: TRBV28; J gene: TRBJ2-3; D gene: NA; clone size: NA; CDR3 protein: CASSLAGDTQYF; CDR3 DNA: TGTGCCAGCAGTTTAGCAGGGGATACGCAGTATTTT
CDR3 length: 13; V gene: TRBV28; J gene: TRBJ2-7; D gene: NA; clone size: NA; CDR3 protein: CATQAGLPYEQYF; CDR3 DNA: TGTGCCACCCAGGCAGGGCTTCCCTACGAGCAGTACTTC
CDR3 length: 14; V gene: TRBV28; J gene: TRBJ1-2; D gene: NA; clone size: NA; CDR3 protein: CASSRGGSNYGYTF; CDR3 DNA: TGTGCCAGCAGCCGGGGGGGGTCTAACTATGGCTACACCTTC
CDR3 length: 18; V gene: TRBV5-4; J gene: TRBJ2-7; D gene: TRBD2; clone size: NA; CDR3 protein: CASSWRPGLAGPSYEQYF; CDR3 DNA: TGTGCCAGCAGCTGGAGACCGGGACTAGCGGGGCCCTCCTACGAGCAGTACTTC
CDR3 length: 13; V gene: TRBV7-3; J gene: TRBJ1-2; D gene: NA; clone size: few; CDR3 protein: CASSSPGARGYTF; CDR3 DNA: TGTGCCAGCAGCTCCCCAGGTGCTCGGGGCTACACCTTC
CDR3 length: 17; V gene: TRBV18; J gene: TRBJ2-1; D gene: NA; clone size: NA; CDR3 protein: CASSPGSGYGSYNEQFF; CDR3 DNA: TGTGCCAGCTCCCCAGGTAGCGGCTATGGATCCTACAATGAGCAGTTCTTC
CDR3 length: 14; V gene: TRBV19; J gene: TRBJ1-5; D gene: NA; clone size: once; CDR3 protein: CASSTNQGPQPQHF; CDR3 DNA: TGTGCCAGTAGTACGAACCAGGGCCCTCAGCCCCAGCATTTT
CDR3 length: 14; V gene: TRBV11-3; J gene: TRBJ2-2; D gene: NA; clone size: NA; CDR3 protein: CASSLGQNTGELFF; CDR3 DNA: TGTGCCAGCAGCTTGGGACAGAACACCGGGGAGCTGTTTTTT
CDR3 length: 15; V gene: TRBV2; J gene: TRBJ2-1; D gene: TRBD2; clone size: NA; CDR3 protein: CASSVQREAYNEQFF; CDR3 DNA: TGTGCCAGCAGTGTACAGCGGGAGGCGTACAATGAGCAGTTCTTC
CDR3 length: 17; V gene: TRBV5-4; J gene: TRBJ2-3; D gene: TRBD2; clone size: NA; CDR3 protein: CASSRPAGGPGTDTQYF; CDR3 DNA: TGTGCCAGCAGCCGACCAGCGGGAGGGCCGGGCACAGATACGCAGTATTTT
CDR3 length: 13; V gene: TRBV28; J gene: TRBJ2-5; D gene: NA; clone size: NA; CDR3 protein: CATQTANQETQYF; CDR3 DNA: TGTGCCACCCAGACAGCGAACCAAGAGACCCAGTACTTC
CDR3 length: 15; V gene: TRBV2; J gene: TRBJ1-4; D gene: TRBD1; clone size: NA; CDR3 protein: CASSELGQGGEKLFF; CDR3 DNA: TGTGCCAGCAGTGAGTTGGGACAGGGTGGTGAAAAACTGTTTTTT
CDR3 length: 20; V gene: TRBV19; J gene: TRBJ2-3; D gene: NA; clone size: NA; CDR3 protein: CASSTRRRDLMGYSTDTQYF; CDR3 DNA: TGTGCCAGTAGTACCCGCAGGCGGGACCTCATGGGATATAGCACAGATACGCAGTATTTT
CDR3 length: 17; V gene: TRBV19; J gene: TRBJ2-1; D gene: TRBD2; clone size: NA; CDR3 protein: CASKRGTSGSSYNEQFF; CDR3 DNA: TGTGCCAGTAAGCGCGGGACTAGCGGGAGCTCCTACAATGAGCAGTTCTTC
CDR3 length: 14; V gene: TRBV3-1/TRBV3-2; J gene: TRBJ1-2; D gene: NA; clone size: NA; CDR3 protein: CASSQSGAPQGYTF; CDR3 DNA: TGTGCCAGCAGCCAGTCAGGGGCGCCTCAAGGCTACACCTTC
CDR3 length: 18; V gene: TRBV9; J gene: TRBJ2-7; D gene: TRBD2; clone size: NA; CDR3 protein: CASSVGTSGLYSSYEQYF; CDR3 DNA: TGTGCCAGCAGCGTAGGTACTAGCGGGCTTTATTCCTCCTACGAGCAGTACTTC